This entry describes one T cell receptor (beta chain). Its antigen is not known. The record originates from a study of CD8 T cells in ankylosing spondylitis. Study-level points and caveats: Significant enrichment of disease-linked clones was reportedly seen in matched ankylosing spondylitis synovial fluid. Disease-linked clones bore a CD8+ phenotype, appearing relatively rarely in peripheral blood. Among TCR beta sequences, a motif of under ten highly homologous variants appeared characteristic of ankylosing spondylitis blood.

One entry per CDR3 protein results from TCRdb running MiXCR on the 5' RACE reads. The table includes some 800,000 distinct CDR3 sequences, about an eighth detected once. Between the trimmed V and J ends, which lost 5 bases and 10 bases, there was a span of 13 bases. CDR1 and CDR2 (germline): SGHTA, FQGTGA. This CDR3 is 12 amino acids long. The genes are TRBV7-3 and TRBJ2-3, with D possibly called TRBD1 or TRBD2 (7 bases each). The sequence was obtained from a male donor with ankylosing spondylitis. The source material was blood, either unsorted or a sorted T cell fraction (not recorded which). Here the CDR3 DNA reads TGTGCCAGCAGCCCAGGGGGGGGGCCGCAGTATTTT. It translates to CASSPGGGPQYF.